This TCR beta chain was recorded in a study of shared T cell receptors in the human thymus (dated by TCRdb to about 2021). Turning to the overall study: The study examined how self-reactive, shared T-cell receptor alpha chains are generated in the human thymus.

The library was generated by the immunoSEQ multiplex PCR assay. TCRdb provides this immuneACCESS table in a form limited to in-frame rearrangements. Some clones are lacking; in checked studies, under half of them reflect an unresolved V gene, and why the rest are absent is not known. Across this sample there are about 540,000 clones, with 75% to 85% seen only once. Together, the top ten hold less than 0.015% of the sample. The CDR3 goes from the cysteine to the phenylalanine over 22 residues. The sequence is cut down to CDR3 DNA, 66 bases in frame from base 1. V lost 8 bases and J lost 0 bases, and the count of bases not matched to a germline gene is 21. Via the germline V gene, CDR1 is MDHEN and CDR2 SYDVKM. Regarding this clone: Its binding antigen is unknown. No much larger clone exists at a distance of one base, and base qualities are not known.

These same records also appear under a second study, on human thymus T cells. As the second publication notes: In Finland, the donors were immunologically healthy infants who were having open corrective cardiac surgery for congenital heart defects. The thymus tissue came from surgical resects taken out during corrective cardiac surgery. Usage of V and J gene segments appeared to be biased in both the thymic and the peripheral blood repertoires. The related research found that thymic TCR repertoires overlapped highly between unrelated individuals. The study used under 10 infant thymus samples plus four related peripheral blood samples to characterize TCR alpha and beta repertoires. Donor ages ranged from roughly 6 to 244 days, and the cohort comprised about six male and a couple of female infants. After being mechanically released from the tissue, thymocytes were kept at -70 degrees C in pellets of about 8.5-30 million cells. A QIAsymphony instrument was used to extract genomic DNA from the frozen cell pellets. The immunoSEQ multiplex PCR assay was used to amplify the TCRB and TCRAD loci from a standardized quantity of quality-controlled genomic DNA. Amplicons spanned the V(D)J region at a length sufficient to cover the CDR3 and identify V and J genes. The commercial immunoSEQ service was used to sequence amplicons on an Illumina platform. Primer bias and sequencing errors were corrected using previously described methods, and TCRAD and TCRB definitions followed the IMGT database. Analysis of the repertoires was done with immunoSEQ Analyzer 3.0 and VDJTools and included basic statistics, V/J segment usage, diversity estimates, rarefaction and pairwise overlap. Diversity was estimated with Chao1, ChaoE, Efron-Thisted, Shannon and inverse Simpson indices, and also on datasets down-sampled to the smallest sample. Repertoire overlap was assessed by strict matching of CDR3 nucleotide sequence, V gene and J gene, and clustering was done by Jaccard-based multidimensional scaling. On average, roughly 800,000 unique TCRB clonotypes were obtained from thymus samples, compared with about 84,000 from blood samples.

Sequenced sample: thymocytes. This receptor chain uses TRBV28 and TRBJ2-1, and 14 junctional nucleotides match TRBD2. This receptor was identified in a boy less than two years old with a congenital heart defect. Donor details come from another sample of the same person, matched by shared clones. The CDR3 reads CASAWAKERLAGGESSYNEQFF. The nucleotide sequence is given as TGTGCCAGCGCCTGGGCGAAGGAGAGACTAGCGGGAGGGGAGAGCTCCTACAATGAGCAGTTCTTC.